What follows is one TCR beta chain and its context. The antigen is undetermined. With 6 bases clipped from V and 5 bases from J, the junction kept 11 bases outside the gene matches. Germline V lookup: CDR1 SGDLS, CDR2 YYNGEE. The CDR3 is made up of 15 amino acids. This sample is drawn from a study of PD-1 blockade in mismatch repair-deficient tumors. Turning to the study itself: Patients had approximately 12 mismatch repair-deficient cancer types and were previously treated and progressing. Study observations and caveats: Tumor-resident clones, often absent from pretreatment blood, expanded after pembrolizumab and then contracted.

Profiled with immunoSEQ multiplex PCR; TCRdb holds only in-frame clones, not every one. The data contain around 110,000 clones, around 80% of them singletons. The TCR comes from an adult with mismatch repair-deficient cancer. Sequenced here: peripheral blood, sampled approximately 14 months after starting pembrolizumab. V is TRBV9 and J is TRBJ2-1; 7 bases align to TRBD2. The CDR3 DNA is TGTGCCAGCACCCCGAGTAGCGGGCCCAACAATGAGCAGTTCTTC. Translated, it gives CASTPSSGPNNEQFF.